The 32 T cell receptor beta chains listed next were all sequenced from one sample in a study of shared clonotypes between healthy human individuals. Some clones are missing from TCRdb's copy, which holds only in-frame ones; the method was immunoSEQ multiplex PCR. The sample carries some 2,400,000 clones, 90% to 97% recorded once. The sequencing input was naive CD4+ T cells sorted from blood. Indicated subset: CD45RA+ positively selected. These receptors were obtained from a man between 18 and 35 years old in good health.

This rearrangement joins TRBV18 to TRBJ1-1; the D is unclear. Germline V gene sequence: CDR1 KGHSH, CDR2 LQKENI. CDR3 length equals 14 residues. The ends were cut back, 0 bases at V and 7 bases at J, with 12 bases in the middle. The CDR3 DNA reads TGTGCCAGCTCACCACCTGGACTGCCCTTTGAAGCTTTCTTT. This codes for CASSPPGLPFEAFF.

The chain employs TRBV7-2 and TRBJ1-1; 7 bases are shared with TRBD1. The V and J ends lost 4 bases and 6 bases, in that order; junction bases with no gene match: 8. Germline CDR1 SGHTA, CDR2 FQGNSA. The CDR3 contains 14 residues. The CDR3 coding sequence is TGTGCCAGCAGCTCACGCACAGGGGTATCTGAAGCTTTCTTT. This codes for CASSSRTGVSEAFF.

This rearrangement joins TRBV6-1 to TRBJ1-5; TRBD1 aligns across 8 bases. With 8 bases clipped from V and 3 bases from J, the junction kept 3 bases outside the gene matches. Looked up from germline, CDR1 is MNHNS and CDR2 is SASEGT. The CDR3 consists of 13 residues. The CDR3 here is CASWTGYNQPQHF. The CDR3 DNA follows: TGTGCCAGCTGGACAGGGTACAATCAGCCCCAGCATTTT.

As DNA, the CDR3 is TGTGCCAGCAGCTTTTATCTCGGGGGTCTTTGTGGAAACACCATATATTTT. This encodes CASSFYLGGLCGNTIYF. The chain joins TRBV7-3 to TRBJ1-3, with D tentatively TRBD1 (5 bases). Trimming took 3 bases from V and 3 from J, leaving 18 bases between them. CDR3 size: 17 residues. Germline loops: CDR1 SGHTA, CDR2 FQGTGA.

The chain recombines TRBV6-5 with TRBJ1-3; unclear D gene. The CDR3 has 16 residues. CDR1 MNHEY and CDR2 SVGAGI come from the germline V gene. With 0 bases removed from V and 0 bases from J, the gap between germline ends came to 9 bases. The CDR3, as DNA: TGTGCCAGCAGTTACTCGACGTTCGGCTCTGGAAACACCATATATTTT. Its translation: CASSYSTFGSGNTIYF.

The rearrangement links TRBV19 to TRBJ1-1; D gene unclear. Trimming shortened V by 6 bases and J by 1 base, and 12 bases separated the two germline ends. Per the germline V gene, CDR1 is LNHDA and CDR2 is SQIVND (reference sequence). This CDR3 has 14 amino acids. CDR3 loop: CASRGAPGNTEAFF. The CDR3 DNA is TGTGCCAGTAGGGGTGCCCCGGGGAACACTGAAGCTTTCTTT.

The V gene is TRBV7-2, the J gene TRBJ2-1; 14 positions agree with TRBD2. V was clipped by 4 bases and J by 7 bases; unmatched bases: 3. Germline V lookup: CDR1 SGHTA, CDR2 FQGNSA. The CDR3 has 15 amino acids. The CDR3 sequence: CASSYRTSGRNEQFF. CDR3 in DNA: TGTGCCAGCAGCTACCGGACTAGCGGGAGGAATGAGCAGTTCTTC.

J is TRBJ1-2 and V is TRBV27; D gene uncertain. The germline V and J ends were trimmed by 3 bases and 2 bases, with 10 bases remaining between them. CDR3 length: 14 residues. Looked up from germline, CDR1 is MNHEY and CDR2 is SMNVEV (reference sequence). This chain's CDR3 is CASSFFPGNYGYTF. The DNA of the CDR3 is TGTGCCAGCAGTTTCTTCCCAGGAAACTATGGCTACACCTTC.

The chain links TRBV30 to TRBJ1-3; the D is unclear. The CDR3 spans 13 residues. Germline-derived CDR1 and CDR2 are GTSNPN and SVGIG (reference sequence). Between the trimmed V and J ends, which lost 4 bases and 2 bases, there was a span of 9 bases. The CDR3 is CAWTGVAGNTIYF. CDR3 nucleotides: TGTGCCTGGACCGGGGTGGCTGGAAACACCATATATTTT.

The V gene is TRBV10-3, the J gene TRBJ2-7, with D unresolved. Trimming cost V 7 bases and J 3 bases, with 13 bases left between them. CDR3 length: 13 amino acids. The V gene's germline CDR1 is ENHRY and CDR2 SYGVKD. CDR3 coding DNA: TGTGCCATCAAGGACCAGGTAGGCTACGAGCAGTACTTC. This sequence encodes CAIKDQVGYEQYF.

This clone occurred once. V is TRBV2 and J is TRBJ1-4, with D perhaps matching TRBD1 (6 bases). The V gene's germline CDR1 is SNHLY and CDR2 FYNNEI. The CDR3 covers 15 residues. The ends were cut back, 6 bases at V and 5 bases at J, with 16 bases in the middle. In DNA, the CDR3 is TGTGCCAGCAGACTGGAGAGGGGGAGAAATGAAAAACTGTTTTTT. It translates to CASRLERGRNEKLFF.

The chain uses TRBV25-1 and TRBJ2-3; D tentatively reads TRBD1 or TRBD2 (5 bases each). CDR3 length: 15 residues. The germline gives CDR1 MGHDK, CDR2 SYGVNS. V lost 5 bases and J 2 bases, leaving 14 bases between the germline ends. The CDR3: CASSTEGSLTDTQYF. The CDR3 nucleotides read TGTGCCAGCAGTACCGAGGGGAGCCTCACAGATACGCAGTATTTT. Filled out from reference TRBV25-1 and TRBJ2-3, the complete variable domain reads EADIYQTPRYLVIGTGKKITLECSQTMGHDKMYWYQQDPGMELHLIHYSYGVNSTEKGDLSSESTVSRIRTEHFPLTLESARPSHTSQYLCASSTEGSLTDTQYFGPGTRLTVL.

On this clone itself: The identical CDR3 is also encoded by other nucleotide sequences in the sample. This sequence joins TRBV30 and TRBJ2-3; D is unclear. Germline CDR1 reads GTSNPN; CDR2 reads SVGIG (reference sequence). The V end lost 2 bases, the J end lost 0 bases, and 9 bases lay between the germline ends. This CDR3 contains 14 residues. The CDR3 reads CAWSKAASTDTQYF. The CDR3 nucleotides are TGTGCCTGGAGTAAAGCAGCTAGCACAGATACGCAGTATTTT.

In its sample, this clone was seen once. V usage is TRBV10-3 and J usage is TRBJ2-7, with a tentative D call TRBD1 (5 bases). CDR3 length: 14 amino acids. CDR1 and CDR2 (germline): ENHRY, SYGVKD. The V end was cut by 3 bases, the J end by 2 bases, with 11 bases between. CDR3 loop: CAISDRAATYEQYF. The CDR3 nucleotides read TGTGCCATCAGTGACAGGGCTGCAACCTACGAGCAGTACTTC.

This chain links TRBV5-1 with TRBJ2-3; 10 bases agree with TRBD2. The CDR3 consists of 16 residues. V shed 5 bases, J shed 11 bases, and the junction held 17 bases outside the gene matches. The germline V gene has CDR1 SGHRS and CDR2 YFSETQ. CDR3 sequence reads: CASSERTSGAPSKQYF. DNA of the CDR3: TGCGCCAGCAGTGAGAGGACTAGCGGAGCCCCAAGTAAGCAGTATTTT.

V usage is TRBV30 and J usage is TRBJ2-5, with 8 nucleotides matching TRBD1. V trimming: 6 bases; J trimming: 5 bases; junction bases outside the gene matches: 11. CDR1 is GTSNPN, CDR2 SVGIG, per germline (reference sequence). This CDR3 spans 14 amino acids. In DNA, the CDR3 is TGTGCCTGCCACTGGACAGGGTTACGGGAGACCCAGTACTTC. Translation: CACHWTGLRETQYF.

The chain links TRBV5-6 to TRBJ1-2; D might be TRBD1 (5 bases). V lost 0 bases and J lost 3, with 15 bases in between. The CDR3 covers 16 residues. From germline, CDR1 is SGHDT and CDR2 YYEEEE. DNA for the CDR3: TGTGCCAGCAGCTTGGTCGGGTTTAGGGGAGACTATGGCTACACCTTC. This sequence encodes CASSLVGFRGDYGYTF.

J is TRBJ1-1 and V is TRBV7-8, with D possibly TRBD1 on 5 matching bases. Germline V gene lookup returns CDR1 SGHVS and CDR2 FQNEAQ. The V and J ends lost 5 bases and 6 bases respectively, with 19 bases between them. The CDR3 runs 15 residues. The CDR3 sequence: CASSPPGLGVSEAFF. DNA of the CDR3: TGTGCCAGCAGCCCCCCGGGGTTGGGGGTCTCTGAAGCTTTCTTT.

Only one count was recorded for this clone. The rearrangement joins TRBV7-2 to TRBJ2-3; 11 bases map to TRBD2. The CDR3 runs to 17 residues. Germline loops: CDR1 SGHTA, CDR2 FQGNSA. Losses at the gene ends were 2 bases for V and 2 bases for J; bases not matched to a gene: 6. The CDR3 loop reads CASSLSRLAGLTDTQYF. In nucleotides, the CDR3 is TGTGCCAGCAGCTTATCCCGACTAGCGGGACTCACAGATACGCAGTATTTT. The whole variable domain, filled in from reference TRBV7-2 and TRBJ2-3, reads GAGVSQSPSNKVTEKGKDVELRCDPISGHTALYWYRQSLGQGLEFLIYFQGNSAPDKSGLPSDRFSAERTGGSVSTLTIQRTQQEDSAVYLCASSLSRLAGLTDTQYFGPGTRLTVL.

V is TRBV4-3 and J is TRBJ2-3, with TRBD2 matching over 8 bases. Germline loops: CDR1 LGHNA, CDR2 YSLEER. This CDR3 comprises 14 residues. V lost 0 bases, J lost 6 bases, and 2 bases stayed unmatched. The CDR3 nucleotides are TGCGCCAGCAGCCAAGAGACTAGCGTGGATACGCAGTATTTT. This sequence encodes CASSQETSVDTQYF.

The chain recombines TRBV25-1 with TRBJ2-6; TRBD1 matches 7 bases. CDR1 is MGHDK, CDR2 SYGVNS, per germline. CDR3 length equals 18 residues. J gave up 0 bases and V 1 base, and 6 bases lay outside the gene matches. CDR3 bases: TGTGCCAGCAGTGAATTGGCAGGGGGTAGCTCTGGGGCCAACGTCCTGACTTTC. Translating gives CASSELAGGSSGANVLTF.

The J gene is TRBJ2-3, the V gene TRBV6-1, with TRBD2 as a possible D gene (5 bases). Germline assignment: CDR1 MNHNS and CDR2 SASEGT. Trimming pared 3 bases from V and 6 bases from J, leaving 13 bases between. CDR3 size: 14 residues. CDR3 bases: TGTGCCAGCAGTGATATTCTAGAGCGGGATACGCAGTATTTT. Protein: CASSDILERDTQYF.

In its sample, this clone was seen once. The V and J genes are TRBV29-1 and TRBJ1-3; weak D call: TRBD1 (5 bases). Per the germline V gene, CDR1 is SQVTM and CDR2 is ANQGSEA. Deletions cut 3 bases from V and 4 bases from J, with 13 bases between. This CDR3 has 14 amino acids. This CDR3 reads CSVEKAGSGNTIYF. In nucleotides, the CDR3 is TGCAGCGTTGAGAAGGCAGGGAGCGGAAACACCATATATTTT.

The rearrangement joins TRBV7-2 to TRBJ1-1; D gene ambiguous. Germline-derived CDR1 and CDR2 are SGHTA and FQGNSA. V was cut by 3 bases and J by 2 bases, with 7 bases left in between. The CDR3 has 13 residues. CDR3 region: CASSLDTNTEAFF. The CDR3 bases are TGTGCCAGCAGCTTGGATACAAACACTGAAGCTTTCTTT.

Regarding this clone: This same CDR3 is encoded by further DNA sequences in the sample. The V call is TRBV20-1, the J call TRBJ2-5, with D uncertain. The CDR3 runs 10 residues. Between the trimmed V and J ends, which lost 6 bases and 5 bases, there was a span of 7 bases. Germline loops: CDR1 DFQATT, CDR2 SNEGSKA (reference sequence). CDR3 DNA sequence: TGCAGTGCGTTATCTGAGACCCAGTACTTC. This translates into CSALSETQYF.

The rearrangement joins TRBV11-2 to TRBJ2-7, with 10 positions matching TRBD2. The junction had 3 bases not matched to a gene; V was cut back by 1 base and J by 3 bases. Germline values: CDR1 SGHAT, CDR2 FQNNGV. The CDR3 spans 15 residues. The CDR3 sequence is CASSLVASGSYEQYF. The CDR3 coding sequence is TGTGCCAGCAGCTTAGTAGCTAGCGGGAGCTACGAGCAGTACTTC.

The chain links TRBV18 to TRBJ1-4; 9 bases are a match to TRBD1. V dropped 3 bases and J dropped 10; count of bases not matched to a gene: 9. The CDR3 loop spans 15 amino acids. Germline loops: CDR1 KGHSH, CDR2 LQKENI. The CDR3 sequence is CASSPVKDRGGKLFF. CDR3 coding DNA: TGTGCCAGCTCACCTGTGAAGGACAGGGGAGGAAAACTGTTTTTT. The full variable domain, completed using reference TRBV18 and TRBJ1-4, is NAGVMQNPRHLVRRRGQEARLRCSPMKGHSHVYWYRQLPEEGLKFMVYLQKENIIDESGMPKERFSAEFPKEGPSILRIQQVVRGDSAAYFCASSPVKDRGGKLFFGSGTQLSVL.

This clone was counted once. Other DNA sequences from this sample encode an identical CDR3 as well. The chain links TRBV20-1 to TRBJ2-7, with a weak D call TRBD1 (5 bases). V gave up 7 bases and J gave up 2 bases, with 6 bases separating them. The CDR3 loop spans 10 amino acids. Germline V gene data show CDR1 as DFQATT and CDR2 as SNEGSKA (reference sequence). CDR3 protein: CSVGAYEQYF. The DNA for the CDR3 is TGCAGTGTAGGGGCCTACGAGCAGTACTTC.

The gene calls are TRBV6-1 and TRBJ1-5, with a tentative D call TRBD1 (5 bases). Trimming removed 1 base at V and 0 bases at J, with 16 bases between. Germline V lookup: CDR1 MNHNS, CDR2 SASEGT. The CDR3 is 18 amino acids. In nucleotides, the CDR3 is TGTGCCAGCAGTGAAGGAAGGGGAAGGGGCAATAGCAATCAGCCCCAGCATTTT. Encoded protein: CASSEGRGRGNSNQPQHF.

V gene TRBV5-1 combines with J gene TRBJ2-7; TRBD1 matches 8 bases. Germline V CDR1 and CDR2: SGHRS, YFSETQ. The CDR3 is 13 residues long. Trimming took 7 bases from V and 3 from J; bases not matched to a gene: 6. This CDR3 reads CASRVQGGYEQYF. The CDR3 region has the DNA TGCGCCAGCCGAGTACAGGGGGGCTACGAGCAGTACTTC.

V usage is TRBV29-1 and J usage is TRBJ1-2; D is unclear. Trimming stripped 4 bases from V and 0 bases from J, with 9 bases between. The CDR3 covers 13 residues. Germline V CDR1 and CDR2: SQVTM, ANQGSEA. Here the CDR3 reads CSVGGTSNYGYTF. The DNA of the CDR3 is TGCAGCGTTGGAGGCACCTCTAACTATGGCTACACCTTC.

This chain uses TRBV25-1 with TRBJ1-1; 7 positions match TRBD1. Germline assignment: CDR1 MGHDK and CDR2 SYGVNS. The CDR3 has 14 amino acids. Losses at the gene ends were 6 bases for V and 2 bases for J; bases not matched to a gene: 6. CDR3 bases: TGTGCCAGCAGAAACGGACAGGCAAACACTGAAGCTTTCTTT. Translation gives CASRNGQANTEAFF. The whole variable domain, remainder taken from reference TRBV25-1 and TRBJ1-1, is EADIYQTPRYLVIGTGKKITLECSQTMGHDKMYWYQQDPGMELHLIHYSYGVNSTEKGDLSSESTVSRIRTEHFPLTLESARPSHTSQYLCASRNGQANTEAFFGQGTRLTVV.